The 29 T cell receptor beta chains below all came from one sample that was sequenced in a study of blood T cell repertoires in COVID-19 (dated by TCRdb to about 2020). Library creation used the immunoSEQ multiplex PCR assay. TCRdb retrieved this table from immuneACCESS and kept in-frame rearrangements only. Not all clones are present; in checked studies, unresolved V genes account for under half, and no reason is known for the remainder. The table for this sample lists over 85,000 clones; about 79% of them were counted only once. The ten largest clones add up to roughly 17% of the sample. Sequencing was performed on peripheral blood. These receptor sequences come from a woman of 80 years or more with active or convalescent COVID-19.

This chain uses TRBV2 with TRBJ1-5, with D possibly matching TRBD1 (5 bases). The CDR3 consists of 15 residues. The germline V gene has CDR1 SNHLY and CDR2 FYNNEI. The V end was cut by 3 bases, the J end by 4 bases, with 13 bases between. The CDR3 bases are TGTGCCAGCAGTGATAGTATTGGGGGGAATCAGCCCCAGCATTTT. Translation: CASSDSIGGNQPQHF.

The V and J genes are TRBV6-5 and TRBJ2-1; the D is unclear. The germline V gene encodes CDR1 MNHEY and CDR2 SVGAGI. V lost 6 bases and J 8 bases, leaving 14 bases between the germline ends. CDR3 length: 13 amino acids. The CDR3, as DNA: TGTGCCAGCAGGCCACAATTCAACGATGAGCAGTTCTTC. This sequence encodes CASRPQFNDEQFF.

The rearrangement links TRBV5-1 to TRBJ2-1; 9 positions agree with TRBD2. The CDR3 extends over 14 amino acids. The V gene's germline CDR1 is SGHRS and CDR2 YFSETQ. V gave up 7 bases and J gave up 8 bases; unmatched junction bases: 10. The CDR3 is CASASNSGSDEQFF. CDR3 bases: TGCGCCAGCGCCTCCAATAGCGGGAGCGATGAGCAGTTCTTC.

This clone was detected a few times. This chain connects TRBV28 to TRBJ1-3, with 8 bases identical to TRBD1. V gave up 6 bases and J gave up 0 bases; unmatched junction bases: 7. Germline CDR1 reads MDHEN; CDR2 reads SYDVKM. This CDR3 comprises 16 residues. This chain's CDR3 is CASRIRGQSSGNTIYF. CDR3 coding DNA: TGTGCCAGCAGAATCAGGGGGCAGAGCTCTGGAAACACCATATATTTT.

The sample holds many counts of this clone. The chain recombines TRBV15 with TRBJ2-1; TRBD2 matches 10 bases. With 4 bases clipped from V and 1 base from J, the junction kept 7 bases outside the gene matches. This CDR3 has 17 amino acids. The V gene's germline CDR1 is LNHNV and CDR2 YYDKDF (reference sequence). The CDR3 DNA follows: TGTGCCACCAGCACAGTTTTAGCGGGAGGATCCTACAATGAGCAGTTCTTC. This translates into CATSTVLAGGSYNEQFF.

This rearrangement joins TRBV20-1 to TRBJ2-1; 9 nucleotides line up with TRBD2. Trimming took 3 bases from V and 7 from J; bases not matched to a gene: 4. Germline CDR1 DFQATT, CDR2 SNEGSKA (reference sequence). The CDR3 contains 13 residues. CDR3 bases: TGCAGTGCTAGTTGGCTAGCGGGAAATGAGCAGTTCTTC. Protein product: CSASWLAGNEQFF.

In this sample, this clone turned up once. The V call is TRBV7-9, the J call TRBJ2-4; the D is unclear. The CDR3 sequence is 15 residues long. Trimming shortened V by 3 bases and J by 3 bases, and 12 bases separated the two germline ends. CDR1 is SEHNR and CDR2 is FQNEAQ in the germline V gene (reference sequence). The DNA of the CDR3 is TGTGCCAGCAGCTTTAGTTTAGCATACAAAAACATTCAGTACTTC. Its protein product is CASSFSLAYKNIQYF.

The chain employs TRBV5-1 and TRBJ2-2; D uncertain. Germline values: CDR1 SGHRS, CDR2 YFSETQ. CDR3 length: 16 residues. Trimming removed 0 bases at V and 1 base at J, with 10 bases between. The CDR3 region is CASSLALALNTGELFF. CDR3 in DNA: TGCGCCAGCAGCTTGGCCTTAGCCTTGAACACCGGGGAGCTGTTTTTT.

The chain links TRBV7-9 to TRBJ2-1; perhaps TRBD2 as D (6 bases). This CDR3 region has 13 residues. V was shortened by 0 bases and J by 9 bases, with 9 bases between the two germline ends. In germline, CDR1 is SEHNR, CDR2 FQNEAQ (reference sequence). The CDR3 DNA sequence: TGTGCCAGCAGCTTAGCGGAGGGGACTGAGCAGTTCTTC. This translates into CASSLAEGTEQFF.

This chain connects TRBV7-2 to TRBJ1-2, with a tentative D call TRBD1 (5 bases). CDR1 and CDR2 from the germline V gene are SGHTA and FQGNSA. The V and J ends lost 5 bases and 4 bases respectively, with 14 bases between them. The CDR3 totals 14 residues. The CDR3: CASSLGGIGYGYTF. DNA for the CDR3: TGTGCCAGCAGCCTCGGGGGTATCGGCTATGGCTACACCTTC.

This sequence joins TRBV30 and TRBJ2-5; 12 bases are a match to TRBD1. CDR1 and CDR2 (germline): GTSNPN, SVGIG (reference sequence). The CDR3 runs to 16 residues. V was pared by 0 bases and J by 5 bases, with 7 bases of the junction left unmatched. The chain's CDR3 is CAWSVLMGQGAETQYF. DNA for the CDR3: TGTGCCTGGAGTGTACTTATGGGACAGGGGGCCGAGACCCAGTACTTC.

The gene calls are TRBV6-5 and TRBJ2-7, with D possibly matching TRBD2 (7 bases). Trimming stripped 8 bases from V and 3 bases from J, with 17 bases between. The CDR3 loop spans 14 amino acids. Germline CDR1 is MNHEY and CDR2 is SVGAGI. The CDR3 region is CASGSGGDFYEQYF. The CDR3 DNA reads TGTGCCAGCGGTTCGGGGGGCGATTTCTACGAGCAGTACTTC.

A few counts support this clone. This chain uses TRBV6-5 with TRBJ2-3, with D possibly matching TRBD2 (7 bases). Germline V lookup: CDR1 MNHEY, CDR2 SVGAGI. Trimming removed 4 bases at V and 4 bases at J, with 18 bases between. The CDR3 has 16 amino acids. Here the CDR3 reads CASSSTGGLAPDTQYF. The CDR3 coding sequence is TGTGCCAGCAGTTCCACCGGGGGGCTGGCACCAGATACGCAGTATTTT.

This clone appeared a single time. V and J are TRBV9 and TRBJ2-5; 7 bases agree with TRBD1. This CDR3 comprises 16 residues. The V gene's germline CDR1 is SGDLS and CDR2 YYNGEE. J gave up 0 bases and V 0 bases, and 5 bases lay outside the gene matches. The DNA of the CDR3 is TGTGCCAGCAGCGTAGCGGGACAGAGGTACCAAGAGACCCAGTACTTC. Translated, it gives CASSVAGQRYQETQYF.

The chain couples TRBV5-1 to TRBJ1-4, with TRBD1 as a possible D gene (6 bases). V gave up 4 bases and J gave up 8 bases, with 15 bases separating them. Germline V gene lookup returns CDR1 SGHRS and CDR2 YFSETQ. CDR3 size: 14 residues. This CDR3 reads CASSPGTSAEKLFF. The CDR3 DNA sequence: TGCGCCAGCAGCCCCGGGACATCGGCGGAAAAACTGTTTTTT. Combining the CDR3 with reference TRBV5-1 and TRBJ1-4 gives the whole variable domain KAGVTQTPRYLIKTRGQQVTLSCSPISGHRSVSWYQQTPGQGLQFLFEYFSETQRNKGNFPGRFSGRQFSNSRSEMNVSTLELGDSALYLCASSPGTSAEKLFFGSGTQLSVL.

This chain uses TRBV7-3 with TRBJ2-3; 8 bases fit TRBD2. J lost 2 bases, V lost 4 bases, and 5 bases had no gene match. The CDR3 spans 15 residues. Germline CDR1 and CDR2: SGHTA and FQGTGA. CDR3 protein: CASSYTSGHTDTQYF. The CDR3 region has the DNA TGTGCCAGCAGCTATACTAGCGGACACACAGATACGCAGTATTTT.

V and J are TRBV27 and TRBJ2-1; 10 bases align to TRBD1. The trim removed 3 bases at V and 4 bases at J, leaving 6 bases unmatched. Per germline, CDR1 MNHEY and CDR2 SMNVEV (reference sequence). The CDR3 covers 16 residues. The CDR3, as DNA: TGTGCCAGCAGTTTGCCCGGGACAGGGGTTTACAATGAGCAGTTCTTC. Translating it yields CASSLPGTGVYNEQFF.

This clone turned up a few times. The genes are TRBV19 and TRBJ1-1, with D possibly being TRBD1 (5 bases). Germline loops: CDR1 LNHDA, CDR2 SQIVND (reference sequence). The CDR3 is made up of 13 amino acids. Trimming took 2 bases from V and 3 from J, leaving 7 bases between them. The CDR3, as DNA: TGTGCCAGTAGTATAAAACAGGACACTGAAGCTTTCTTT. This codes for CASSIKQDTEAFF.

The chain recombines TRBV24-1 with TRBJ2-1; perhaps TRBD1 as D (5 bases). The CDR3 runs to 16 residues. The germline V and J ends were trimmed by 4 bases and 3 bases, with 15 bases remaining between them. CDR1 and CDR2 from the germline V gene are KGHDR and SFDVKD. In DNA form, the CDR3 reads TGTGCCACCAGTGACCAAAGGGGTGGATTCTACAATGAGCAGTTCTTC. Translating it yields CATSDQRGGFYNEQFF.

The chain carries TRBV11-3 and TRBJ2-1; TRBD2 agrees at 8 bases. From germline, CDR1 is SGHNT and CDR2 YENEEA. Germline trimming cut 5 bases from V and 4 bases from J; bases unmatched to any gene: 7. CDR3 length: 15 residues. This CDR3 reads CASSTRGGNYNEQFF. Written as DNA, the CDR3 is TGTGCCAGCAGCACTCGCGGGGGGAATTACAATGAGCAGTTCTTC. Using reference TRBV11-3 and TRBJ2-1 for the parts outside the CDR3, the full variable domain is EAGVVQSPRYKIIEKKQPVAFWCNPISGHNTLYWYLQNLGQGPELLIRYENEEAVDDSQLPKDRFSAERLKGVDSTLKIQPAELGDSAVYLCASSTRGGNYNEQFFGPGTRLTVL.

The J gene is TRBJ2-1, the V gene TRBV28, with D tentatively TRBD1 (5 bases). The CDR3 is 15 amino acids. Per the germline V gene, CDR1 is MDHEN and CDR2 is SYDVKM. V was cut by 6 bases and J by 4 bases, with 16 bases left in between. The CDR3 reads CASRHLGRDYNEQFF. In nucleotides, the CDR3 is TGTGCCAGCAGACACCTGGGCAGGGATTACAATGAGCAGTTCTTC.

J is TRBJ2-5 and V is TRBV6-2 or TRBV6-3, with 7 bases lining up with TRBD1. Unmatched junction bases numbered 13, after V lost 2 bases and J lost 7 bases. The CDR3 loop spans 16 amino acids. Germline CDR1 and CDR2: MNHEY and SVGEGT. DNA for the CDR3: TGTGCCAGCAGTTACGAGGGACAGAGGGGCCGAGGGACCCAGTACTTC. This translates into CASSYEGQRGRGTQYF.

CDR3 sequence reads: CASSESGQGRGSNQPQHF. CDR3 DNA: TGTGCCAGCAGTGAATCCGGACAGGGCAGGGGTAGCAATCAGCCCCAGCATTTT. The chain has TRBV2 and TRBJ1-5; 8 bases agree with TRBD1. The CDR3 has 18 residues. V dropped 2 bases and J dropped 0; count of bases not matched to a gene: 9. The germline V gene encodes CDR1 SNHLY and CDR2 FYNNEI.

The V and J genes are TRBV4-1 and TRBJ1-1; 9 bases agree with TRBD1. Germline V gives CDR1 MGHRA, CDR2 YSYEKL. V lost 0 bases and J lost 2; bases outside the gene matches: 4. The CDR3 totals 16 residues. The CDR3 nucleotides read TGCGCCAGCAGCCAAGATCGGGGACAGGGTAACACTGAAGCTTTCTTT. It is translated as CASSQDRGQGNTEAFF.

The CDR3 here is CASSSDLSPLHF. The CDR3 DNA reads TGTGCCAGCAGCTCAGATCTGTCACCCCTCCACTTT. The rearrangement joins TRBV7-2 to TRBJ1-6; no definite D call. The CDR3 totals 12 residues. Looked up from germline, CDR1 is SGHTA and CDR2 is FQGNSA. V lost 4 bases to trimming and J lost 10 bases, with 8 bases between them.

V and J are TRBV18 and TRBJ2-5, with D unclear. CDR1 is KGHSH, CDR2 LQKENI, per germline. CDR3 length equals 12 residues. V was cut by 4 bases and J by 3 bases, with 6 bases left in between. The CDR3 here is CASSLVEETQYF. Written as DNA, the CDR3 is TGTGCCAGCTCACTAGTGGAAGAGACCCAGTACTTC.

The chain has TRBV6-1 and TRBJ1-5, with no clear D. CDR3 size: 11 residues. Trimming left V 2 bases short and J 9 bases short, with 5 bases between. Germline-derived CDR1 and CDR2 are MNHNS and SASEGT. In DNA form, the CDR3 reads TGTGCCAGCAGTGAATACGGGCCCCAGCATTTT. Residues: CASSEYGPQHF.

This sequence joins TRBV12-2 and TRBJ2-3; the table's D call, TRBD2, was not checked against the DNA. TRBV12-2 is marked as a pseudogene. The CDR3 is 17 amino acids. The CDR3 DNA follows: TGTGCAAGTCGCTTGAGCTCTCTCGCGGGAGCAGGTGATACGCAGTATTTT. Translated, it gives CASRLSSLAGAGDTQYF.

The chain uses TRBV3-1 (or the pseudogene TRBV3-2) and TRBJ2-7; TRBD1 matches 11 bases. V dropped 1 base and J dropped 6; count of bases not matched to a gene: 2. This CDR3 is built from 14 residues. Germline V lookup: CDR1 LGHDT, CDR2 YNNKEL (reference sequence). CDR3 in amino acids: CASSQAGQGAEQYF. CDR3 nucleotide sequence: TGTGCCAGCAGCCAAGCTGGACAGGGGGCCGAGCAGTACTTC.